This T cell receptor (beta chain) was recorded in a study of CD8 T cells in Susac syndrome (dated by TCRdb to between 2017 and 2020). In terms of the full investigation: Repertoire sequencing was used to test whether CD8+ T cell activation and differentiation in Susac syndrome was antigen driven. What the research found in general, with its limitations: The TCR sequencing and HLA analysis was acknowledged to have included a relatively small number of individuals.

RNA was extracted with the RNeasy kit and 0.5 to 1 ug was reverse transcribed using random hexamers. The immunoSEQ multiplex PCR assay, which covers 54 Vbeta and 13 Jbeta segments, was used to amplify TCR beta CDR3 regions. Bias from PCR amplification was corrected by using a synthetic template baseline for primer optimization and for computational correction. The authors' analysis ran thus. Reads were assigned to V, D and J genes according to IMGT and analyzed in immunoSEQ Analyzer, with only productive sequences retained. To calculate clonality, Shannon entropy was normalized by log2 of the number of productive unique sequences and then subtracted from one. For each patient and control, public and private clones were evaluated among the 100 most prevalent clones. Clones were defined as Susac-specific if absent from the healthy and MS cohorts, from roughly 1,100 published viral clones and from other ImmuneACCESS disease sequences. TCRdb cleaned the public reads at Q25 with fastp, built clones with MiXCR and kept in-frame beta chains. Every CDR3 protein is listed once, alongside the most common genes and DNA of its rows. TCRdb, rather than the study authors, made the V and J calls. The sample contains under 200,000 distinct CDR3 sequences, about 93% of them found a single time. The ten largest make up 0.13% to 0.15% of the sample.

Regarding this clonotype: This receptor's antigen is unknown. Relative to the germline gene, one junction end is altered; a read error may explain this.

Based on the germline V gene, the CDR1 and CDR2 sequences are MRHNA and SNTAGT. The cysteine opens and the phenylalanine closes a CDR3 of 13 amino acids. Just CDR3 DNA is preserved here, 39 bases in frame from base 1. High-throughput TCR beta sequencing profiled peripheral blood CD8+ and CD4+ T cells from healthy donors, Susac syndrome patients and multiple sclerosis patients. The healthy donors served as controls matched for age and sex. Bulk CD8+ and CD4+ T cells were purified by magnetic negative isolation, while CD8+ TEMRA cells were enriched using FACS. Blood was drawn into EDTA tubes, processed within 24 hours, and PBMCs were isolated by density gradient centrifugation. PBMCs destined for TCR sequencing were cryopreserved in liquid nitrogen and later thawed in a 37 °C water bath. The sorted or isolated CD4+, CD8+ and CD8+ TEMRA cells had a purity of 90% or higher.

Material for sequencing was CD4+ T cells from PBMCs. This TCR was recovered from a human donor in good health. The V and J genes are TRBV6-4 and TRBJ1-6, with the identity of the D gene unclear. The DNA sequence reads TGTGCCAGCAGTGACAGAAGCGGGTCACTCCTCCACTTT. Its protein product is CASSDRSGSLLHF.